These 2 T cell receptor beta chains came from one sample sequenced in a study of tumor-infiltrating lymphocytes in oesophageal squamous cell carcinoma. TCRdb recomputed calls from the PCR reads with MiXCR, one row per CDR3 protein. Of roughly 15,000 distinct CDR3 sequences listed, 53% were seen once; the top ten hold around 20%. Sequences were obtained from esophageal tumor tissue. All receptors derive from a male donor with esophageal squamous cell carcinoma.

In this sample, this clonotype turned up many times. The V and J genes are TRBV19 and TRBJ2-4; 7 positions agree with TRBD2. From germline, CDR1 is LNHDA and CDR2 SQIVND (reference sequence). The CDR3 runs 14 residues. V was clipped by 3 bases and J by 6 bases; unmatched bases: 5. CDR3 nucleotides: TGTGCCAGTAGTATCGGGGGGACCATAAACATTCAGTACTTC. It codes for CASSIGGTINIQYF.

The chain combines TRBV5-1 with TRBJ2-1; D call uncertain. Germline V gene data show CDR1 as SGHRS and CDR2 as YFSETQ. The germline V and J ends were trimmed by 4 bases and 4 bases, with 6 bases remaining between them. The CDR3 sequence is 12 residues long. CDR3 region: CASSAPYNEQFF. In DNA, the CDR3 is TGCGCCAGCAGCGCCCCGTACAATGAGCAGTTCTTC.